The entry that follows covers one T cell receptor (beta chain) sequence. The entry originates in a study of shared clonotypes between healthy human individuals. The junction had 10 bases not matched to a gene; V was cut back by 7 bases and J by 4 bases. The CDR3 contains 15 residues. CDR1 and CDR2 (germline): MDHEN, SYDVKM. The method was immunoSEQ multiplex PCR; TCRdb's version includes in-frame clones alone and lacks a portion of them. There are 500,000 or so clones in the sample; about 96% occur only once, and nearly 0.065% lies in the top ten. This chain links TRBV28 with TRBJ2-3, with 8 bases aligning to TRBD2. This TCR was recovered from a woman in her 30s in good health. Sequencing was done on a sample of naive CD4+ T cells sorted from blood. As to subset: CD45RA+ positively selected. The CDR3 region has the DNA TGTGCCAGCATGGGGAGCGGGAGTAACCCAGATACGCAGTATTTT. Translated, it gives CASMGSGSNPDTQYF.